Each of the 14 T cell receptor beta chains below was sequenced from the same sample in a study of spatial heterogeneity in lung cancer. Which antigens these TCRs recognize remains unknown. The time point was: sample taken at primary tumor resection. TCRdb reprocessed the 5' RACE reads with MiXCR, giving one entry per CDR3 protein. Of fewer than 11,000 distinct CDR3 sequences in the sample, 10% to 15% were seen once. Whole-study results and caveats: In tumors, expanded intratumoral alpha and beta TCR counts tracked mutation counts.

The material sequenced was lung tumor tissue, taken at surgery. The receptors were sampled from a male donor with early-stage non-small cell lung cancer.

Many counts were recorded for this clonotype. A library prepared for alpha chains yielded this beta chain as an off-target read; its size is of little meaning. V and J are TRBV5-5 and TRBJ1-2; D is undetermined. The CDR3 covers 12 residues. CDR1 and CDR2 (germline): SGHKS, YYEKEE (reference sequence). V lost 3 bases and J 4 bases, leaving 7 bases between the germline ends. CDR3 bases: TGTGCCAGCAGCTCTGTTTCCTATGGCTACACCTTC. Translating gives CASSSVSYGYTF.

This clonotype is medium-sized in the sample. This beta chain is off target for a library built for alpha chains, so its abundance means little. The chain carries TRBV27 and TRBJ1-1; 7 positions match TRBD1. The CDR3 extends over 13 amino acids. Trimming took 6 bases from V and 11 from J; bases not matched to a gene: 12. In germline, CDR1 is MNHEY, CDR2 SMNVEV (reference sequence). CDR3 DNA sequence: TGTGCCAGCAGCCTAGTGACAGGGAGTTTGGCTTTCTTT. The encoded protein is CASSLVTGSLAFF.

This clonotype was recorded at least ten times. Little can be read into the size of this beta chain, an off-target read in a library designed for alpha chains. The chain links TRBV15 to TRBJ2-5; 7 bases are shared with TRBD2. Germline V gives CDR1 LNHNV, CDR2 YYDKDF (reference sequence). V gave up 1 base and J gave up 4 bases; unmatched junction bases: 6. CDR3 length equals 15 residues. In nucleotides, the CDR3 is TGTGCCACCAGCAGAGGGGGAGCGGGAACAGAGACCCAGTACTTC. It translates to CATSRGGAGTETQYF.

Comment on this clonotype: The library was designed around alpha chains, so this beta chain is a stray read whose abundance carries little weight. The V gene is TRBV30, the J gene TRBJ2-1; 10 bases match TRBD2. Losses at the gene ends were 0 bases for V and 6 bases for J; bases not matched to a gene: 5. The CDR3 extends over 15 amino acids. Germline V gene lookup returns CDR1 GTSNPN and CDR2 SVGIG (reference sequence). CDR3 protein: CAWSVLSGRGNEQFF. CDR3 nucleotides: TGTGCCTGGAGTGTACTCAGCGGGAGGGGCAATGAGCAGTTCTTC.

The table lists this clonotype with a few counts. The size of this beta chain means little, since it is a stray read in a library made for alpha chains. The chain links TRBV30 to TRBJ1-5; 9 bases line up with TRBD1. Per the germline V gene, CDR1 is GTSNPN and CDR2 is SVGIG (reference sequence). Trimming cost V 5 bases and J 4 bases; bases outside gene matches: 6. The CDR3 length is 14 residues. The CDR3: CAWDPGQGNQPQHF. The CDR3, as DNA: TGTGCCTGGGATCCGGGACAGGGTAATCAGCCCCAGCATTTT.

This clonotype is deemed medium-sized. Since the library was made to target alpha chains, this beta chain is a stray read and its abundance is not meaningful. The CDR3 region has the DNA TGTGCCAGCAGGCCCGGGGGCTCAGATACGCAGTATTTT. Translated, it gives CASRPGGSDTQYF. The genes are TRBV12-3 or TRBV12-4 and TRBJ2-3, with D possibly being TRBD1 or TRBD2 (6 bases each). The germline V and J ends were trimmed by 6 bases and 4 bases, with 11 bases remaining between them. The CDR3 runs 13 residues.

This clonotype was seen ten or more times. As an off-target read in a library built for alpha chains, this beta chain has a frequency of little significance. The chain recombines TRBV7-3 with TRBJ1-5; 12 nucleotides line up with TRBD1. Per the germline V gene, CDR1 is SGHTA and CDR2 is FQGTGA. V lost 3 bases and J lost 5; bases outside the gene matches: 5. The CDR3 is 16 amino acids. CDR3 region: CASSLAGQGADQPQHF. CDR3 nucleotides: TGTGCCAGCAGCTTGGCGGGACAGGGGGCCGATCAGCCCCAGCATTTT.

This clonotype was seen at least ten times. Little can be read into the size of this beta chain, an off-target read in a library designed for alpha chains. This chain's CDR3 is CASSPPGLAVTETQYF. In nucleotides, the CDR3 is TGTGCCAGCAGCCCACCCGGACTAGCAGTAACAGAGACCCAGTACTTC. V usage is TRBV11-3 and J usage is TRBJ2-5, with 8 bases aligning to TRBD2. This CDR3 contains 16 residues. V lost 5 bases, J lost 4 bases, and 12 bases stayed unmatched. Germline lookup yields CDR1 SGHNT and CDR2 YENEEA.

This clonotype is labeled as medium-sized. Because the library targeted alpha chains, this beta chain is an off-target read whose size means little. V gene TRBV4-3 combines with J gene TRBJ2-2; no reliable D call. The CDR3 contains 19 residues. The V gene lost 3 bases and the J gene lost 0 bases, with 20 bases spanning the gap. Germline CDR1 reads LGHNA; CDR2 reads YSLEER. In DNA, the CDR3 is TGCGCCAGCAGCCAGGGATTGCTCCTTAAACCCGCGAACACCGGGGAGCTGTTTTTT. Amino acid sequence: CASSQGLLLKPANTGELFF.

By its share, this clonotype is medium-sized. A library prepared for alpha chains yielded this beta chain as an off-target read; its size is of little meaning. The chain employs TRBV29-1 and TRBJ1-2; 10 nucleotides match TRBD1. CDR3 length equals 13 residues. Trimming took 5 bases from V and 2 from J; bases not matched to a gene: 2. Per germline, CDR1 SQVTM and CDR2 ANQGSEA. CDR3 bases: TGCAGCGTTAGGACAGGGGGAAACTATGGCTACACCTTC. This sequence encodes CSVRTGGNYGYTF.

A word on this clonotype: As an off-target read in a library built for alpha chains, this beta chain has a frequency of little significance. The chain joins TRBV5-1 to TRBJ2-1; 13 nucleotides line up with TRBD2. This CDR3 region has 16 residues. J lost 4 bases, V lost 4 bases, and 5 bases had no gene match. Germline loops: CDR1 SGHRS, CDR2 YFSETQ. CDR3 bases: TGCGCCAGCAGCCCCGGACTAGCGGGGGTATACAATGAGCAGTTCTTC. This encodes CASSPGLAGVYNEQFF.

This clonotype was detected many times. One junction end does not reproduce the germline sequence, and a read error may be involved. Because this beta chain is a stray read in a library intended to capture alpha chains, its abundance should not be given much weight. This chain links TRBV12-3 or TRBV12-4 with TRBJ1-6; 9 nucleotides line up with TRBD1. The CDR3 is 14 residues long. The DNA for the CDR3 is TGTGCCGGCAGTCGTACAGGGGGCGGTTCACCCCTCCACTTT. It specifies CAGSRTGGGSPLHF.

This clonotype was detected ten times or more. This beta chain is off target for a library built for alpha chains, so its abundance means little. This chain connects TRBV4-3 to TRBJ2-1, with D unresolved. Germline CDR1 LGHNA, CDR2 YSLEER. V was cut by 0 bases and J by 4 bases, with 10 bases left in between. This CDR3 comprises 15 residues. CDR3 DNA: TGCGCCAGCAGCCAAGAAAGGTTGGGGTACAATGAGCAGTTCTTC. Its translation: CASSQERLGYNEQFF.

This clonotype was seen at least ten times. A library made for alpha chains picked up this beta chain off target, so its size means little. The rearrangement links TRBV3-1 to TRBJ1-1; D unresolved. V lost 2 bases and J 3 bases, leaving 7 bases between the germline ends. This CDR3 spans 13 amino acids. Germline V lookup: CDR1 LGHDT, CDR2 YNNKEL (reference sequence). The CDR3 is CASSQPPDTEAFF. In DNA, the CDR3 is TGTGCCAGCAGCCAACCCCCGGACACTGAAGCTTTCTTT.